This paragraph covers one T cell receptor (beta chain) sequence. Its antigen remains unknown. The sample belongs to a study of OX40 agonist ivuxolimab in advanced cancers. Study-wide findings and caveats: Low levels of normalized T-cell clonal expansion also appeared in some nonresponders. At 0.1 to 3.0 mg/kg and by week 6, clonal expansion occurred in CD4+ and CD8+ blood T cells.

Germline CDR1 and CDR2: SGDLS and YYNGEE. The CDR3 consists of 15 residues. V was trimmed by 0 bases and J by 0 bases, leaving 7 bases between them. TCRdb keeps only in-frame clones here, not all; method: immunoSEQ multiplex PCR. This sample has 30,000 to 40,000 clones; roughly nine tenths occur once, and the top ten carry approximately 9.7%. This specimen consisted of CD4+ or CD8+ T cells sorted from blood, obtained in a trial of the OX40 agonist ivuxolimab. The genes are TRBV9 and TRBJ2-1, with D possibly TRBD2 on 6 matching bases. This clonotype was obtained from an adult with an advanced solid tumor such as melanoma, head and neck, liver or kidney cancer. The CDR3 sequence: CASSVGGNSYNEQFF. The CDR3 bases are TGTGCCAGCAGCGTAGGCGGGAACTCCTACAATGAGCAGTTCTTC. The complete variable domain, with remaining parts taken from reference TRBV9 and TRBJ2-1, reads DSGVTQTPKHLITATGQRVTLRCSPRSGDLSVYWYQQSLDQGLQFLIQYYNGEERAKGNILERFSAQQFPDLHSELNLSSLELGDSALYFCASSVGGNSYNEQFFGPGTRLTVL.